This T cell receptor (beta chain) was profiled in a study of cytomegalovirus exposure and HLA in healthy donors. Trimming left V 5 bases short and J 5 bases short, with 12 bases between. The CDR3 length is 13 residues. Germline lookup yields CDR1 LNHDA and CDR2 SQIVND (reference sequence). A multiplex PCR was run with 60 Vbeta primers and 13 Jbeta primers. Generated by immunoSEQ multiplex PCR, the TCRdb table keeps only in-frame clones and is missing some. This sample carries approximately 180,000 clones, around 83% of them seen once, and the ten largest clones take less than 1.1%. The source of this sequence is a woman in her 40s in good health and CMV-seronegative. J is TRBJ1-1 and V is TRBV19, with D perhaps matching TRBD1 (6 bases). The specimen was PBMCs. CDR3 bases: TGTGCCAGTAGTCCCAGGGGAATTACTGAAGCTTTCTTT. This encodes CASSPRGITEAFF.